The clone carrying this T cell receptor (beta chain) was seen just once. This entry comes from a study of blood T cell repertoires in COVID-19. About the study: Researchers got acute and convalescent COVID-19 samples from the United States, Italy and Spain. T cells, B-cell-depleted T cells, or PBMCs supplied cDNA or gDNA.

Germline values: CDR1 MDHEN, CDR2 SYDVKM. V was shortened by 6 bases and J by 0 bases, with 12 bases between the two germline ends. This CDR3 comprises 14 residues. Each participant's cohort was designated according to participant-reported clinical history. As originally analysed: It was from reference gene primer amplification that nucleated cell counts were estimated. Profiling relied on immunoSEQ multiplex PCR, and the TCRdb table lists in-frame clones only, not all of them. D and trimming come from the DNA, and the V and J calls and clone size come from that table. In the table there are approximately 400,000 clones, more than 70% of which are singletons.

The chain uses TRBV28 and TRBJ2-7, with D possibly matching TRBD1 (5 bases). Sequencing used PBMCs or T cells enriched from blood (not recorded which). This clonotype originated in a young woman who had recovered from COVID-19. This chain's CDR3 is CASSPPQDSYEQYF. CDR3 DNA sequence: TGTGCCAGCAGCCCCCCACAGGACTCCTACGAGCAGTACTTC. Filled out from reference TRBV28 and TRBJ2-7, the complete variable domain reads DVKVTQSSRYLVKRTGEKVFLECVQDMDHENMFWYRQDPGLGLRLIYFSYDVKMKEKGDIPEGYSVSREKKERFSLILESASTNQTSMYLCASSPPQDSYEQYFGPGTRLTVT.